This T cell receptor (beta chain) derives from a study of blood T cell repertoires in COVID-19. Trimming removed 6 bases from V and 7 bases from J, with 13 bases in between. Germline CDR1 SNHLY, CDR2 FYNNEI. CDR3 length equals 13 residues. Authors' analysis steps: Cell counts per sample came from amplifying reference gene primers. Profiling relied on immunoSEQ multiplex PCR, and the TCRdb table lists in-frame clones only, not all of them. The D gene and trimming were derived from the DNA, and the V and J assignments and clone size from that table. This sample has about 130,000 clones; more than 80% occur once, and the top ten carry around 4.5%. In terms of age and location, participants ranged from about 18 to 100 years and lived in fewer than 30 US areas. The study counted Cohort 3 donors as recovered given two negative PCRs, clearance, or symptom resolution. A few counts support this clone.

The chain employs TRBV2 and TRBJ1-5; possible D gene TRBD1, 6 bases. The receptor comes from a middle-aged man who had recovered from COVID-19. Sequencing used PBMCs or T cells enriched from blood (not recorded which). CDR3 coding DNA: TGTGCCAGCAGAGACGGGGGGCCGCAGCCCCAGCATTTT. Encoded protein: CASRDGGPQPQHF.